These T cell receptor beta chains were read from a single sample in a study of blood T cell repertoires in COVID-19. Repertoires were generated with immunoSEQ multiplex PCR, while TCRdb's copy carries only in-frame clones and drops some. Of about 210,000 clones in the sample, roughly 79% were seen once. Sequencing was done on a sample of PBMCs or T cells enriched from blood (not recorded which). Source of these receptors: a woman aged 50 to 60 with acute COVID-19. Both conserved end residues are part of each CDR3. A D gene is named only where the DNA matches it firmly. Size is omitted from some rows. Given values are once, few, many or a class for expanded clones.

TRBV9,TRBD1,NA,TRBJ2-2,TGTGCCAGCAGCGTGTGGGACAGGGAGGCCGGGGAGCTGTTTTTT,CASSVWDREAGELFF
TRBV5-1,TRBD2,NA,TRBJ2-1,TGCGCCAGCAGCATGGAAGCGGGAGGAATCGATGAGCAGTTCTTC,CASSMEAGGIDEQFF
TRBV6-5,NA,NA,TRBJ1-5,TGTGCCAGCAGTTTGGGAGGTGGTAGGGGCAATCAGCCCCAGCATTTT,CASSLGGGRGNQPQHF
TRBV6-2/TRBV6-3,NA,NA,TRBJ2-3,TGTGCCAGCAGTTACTCGAAAGCCAACAGGGTCCCAGATACGCAGTATTTT,CASSYSKANRVPDTQYF
TRBV4-1,NA,NA,TRBJ2-7,TGCGCCAGCAGCCAAGGACAGGTCGATTACGAGCAGTACTTC,CASSQGQVDYEQYF
TRBV15,TRBD1,NA,TRBJ2-1,TGTGCCACCAGCAGAGTTGGGGACAGGTTATACAATGAGCAGTTCTTC,CATSRVGDRLYNEQFF
TRBV9,TRBD1,few,TRBJ1-6,TGTGCCAGCAGCGATGGGACAGTCGGCTATAATTCACCCCTCCACTTT,CASSDGTVGYNSPLHF
TRBV27,NA,NA,TRBJ1-2,TGTGCCAGCAGTTTCAACGGGGGAGGTGGCTACACCTTC,CASSFNGGGGYTF
TRBV18,NA,NA,TRBJ2-3,TGTGCCAGCTCACTCCTTAGCACAGATACGCAGTATTTT,CASSLLSTDTQYF
TRBV5-4,NA,NA,TRBJ2-5,TGTGCCAGCAGCTTGTCACCGGGCCAAGAGACCCAGTACTTC,CASSLSPGQETQYF
TRBV28,TRBD1,NA,TRBJ1-4,TGTGCCAGCAGGGGGACAGGGCAAACCGAAAAACTGTTTTTT,CASRGTGQTEKLFF
TRBV3-1/TRBV3-2,NA,NA,TRBJ1-2,TGTGCCAGCAGCCAGGGGGGTTATGGCTACACCTTC,CASSQGGYGYTF
TRBV11-3,NA,NA,TRBJ1-1,TGTGCCAGCAGCTTAGAACGGGCAGGGTACATTGAAGCTTTCTTT,CASSLERAGYIEAFF
TRBV29-1,NA,NA,TRBJ2-5,TGCAGCGTTGAAGTCAACACCGTAGAGACCCAGTACTTC,CSVEVNTVETQYF
TRBV9,NA,medium-sized,TRBJ1-4,TGTGCCAGCAGCGACGGTGGAATGTCGGGAGAAAAACTGTTTTTT,CASSDGGMSGEKLFF
TRBV9,NA,NA,TRBJ2-2,TGTGCCAGCAGCGTAGAGCTTGGGAACACCGGGGAGCTGTTTTTT,CASSVELGNTGELFF
TRBV6-5,TRBD1,NA,TRBJ1-6,TGTGCCAGCAGCCGGACAGGGAATTCACCCCTCCACTTT,CASSRTGNSPLHF
TRBV7-9,TRBD1,few,TRBJ2-7,TGTGCCAGCAATTCGGGACAGGGGATATACGAGCAGTACTTC,CASNSGQGIYEQYF
TRBV7-9,TRBD1,NA,TRBJ1-3,TGTGCCAGCAGCTTAGCGGGACAGGGAAACACCATATATTTT,CASSLAGQGNTIYF
TRBV10-3,NA,NA,TRBJ2-7,TGTGCCATCAAGGGGAATGACTACGAGCAGTACTTC,CAIKGNDYEQYF
TRBV19,NA,NA,TRBJ2-2,TGTGCCAGTAGTATAGGGTTTTTAGCCGGGGAGCTGTTTTTT,CASSIGFLAGELFF
TRBV5-1,TRBD1,NA,TRBJ1-4,TGCGCCAGCAGCCCACAGGGGGCGGATGAAAAACTGTTTTTT,CASSPQGADEKLFF
TRBV19,NA,NA,TRBJ2-2,TGTGCCAGTAGCCAGGGGTCCGGGGAGCTGTTTTTT,CASSQGSGELFF
TRBV5-1,NA,NA,TRBJ1-2,TGCGCCAGCAGCCCGATAGACAGTTACTATGGCTACACCTTC,CASSPIDSYYGYTF
TRBV6-5,TRBD1,NA,TRBJ1-5,TGTGCCAGCAATCCCACAGGGGGCGGACAGCCCCAGCATTTT,CASNPTGGGQPQHF
TRBV28,NA,few,TRBJ2-3,TGTGCCAGCATTCAAGGGGGTGGGGCAGGGCAGTATTTT,CASIQGGGAGQYF
TRBV18,TRBD1,once,TRBJ1-4,TGTGCCAGCTCATCGACCGGGACAGTATTTAATGAAAAACTGTTTTTT,CASSSTGTVFNEKLFF
TRBV20-1,TRBD2,once,TRBJ2-1,TGCAGTGCTAGTGGACTAGCGGGGGCCCTGAGCTCCTACAATGAGCAGTTCTTC,CSASGLAGALSSYNEQFF
TRBV3-1/TRBV3-2,TRBD2,NA,TRBJ2-1,TGTGCCAGCAGCCGGCTAGCGGCGGGCTACAATGAGCAGTTCTTC,CASSRLAAGYNEQFF
TRBV2,TRBD1,NA,TRBJ1-2,TGTGCCAGCAGTGAACCAACCCGGTCTGAGGAAACCGGGACAGGGGATCAGGAGGGCTACACCTTC,CASSEPTRSEETGTGDQEGYTF
TRBV18,NA,NA,TRBJ1-3,TGTGCCAGCTCACCACTCACTCCAGGTTCAGAAAGTGGAAACACCATATATTTT,CASSPLTPGSESGNTIYF
TRBV11-3,NA,once,TRBJ2-6,TGTGCCAGCAGCTTAGATAGGGGACTCAGCTCTGGGGCCAACGTCCTGACTTTC,CASSLDRGLSSGANVLTF